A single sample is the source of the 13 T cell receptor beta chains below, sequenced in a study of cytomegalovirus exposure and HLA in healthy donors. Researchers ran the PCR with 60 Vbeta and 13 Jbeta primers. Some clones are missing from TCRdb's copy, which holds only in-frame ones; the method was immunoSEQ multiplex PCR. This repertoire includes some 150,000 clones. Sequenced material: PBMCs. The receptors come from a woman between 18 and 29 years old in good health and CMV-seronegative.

The CDR3 bases are TGCAGCGTTGAACCCCAGGGGCCTGAAGCTTTCTTT. Encoded protein: CSVEPQGPEAFF. J is TRBJ1-1 and V is TRBV29-1, with TRBD1 as a possible D gene (6 bases). V shed 2 bases and J shed 6 bases, with 10 bases lying between them. Germline V gene lookup returns CDR1 SQVTM and CDR2 ANQGSEA. The length of the CDR3 is 12 residues.

The CDR3 DNA reads as TGTGCCAGTAGTAGCACGGGAGGCCAAGAGACCCAGTACTTC. It codes for CASSSTGGQETQYF. V is TRBV19 and J is TRBJ2-5; the match to TRBD2 covers 7 bases. Germline V CDR1 and CDR2: LNHDA, SQIVND (reference sequence). The CDR3 is made up of 14 amino acids. The V gene end was trimmed by 4 bases and the J gene end by 1 base; junction bases not matched to a gene: 3.

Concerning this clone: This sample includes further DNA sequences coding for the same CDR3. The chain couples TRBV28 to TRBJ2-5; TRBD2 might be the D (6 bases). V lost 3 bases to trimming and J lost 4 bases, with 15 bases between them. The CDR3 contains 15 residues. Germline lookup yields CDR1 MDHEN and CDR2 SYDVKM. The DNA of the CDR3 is TGTGCCAGCAGTTTTTTAGCGGATGCGGGAGAGACCCAGTACTTC. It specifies CASSFLADAGETQYF. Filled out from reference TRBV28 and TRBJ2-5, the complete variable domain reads DVKVTQSSRYLVKRTGEKVFLECVQDMDHENMFWYRQDPGLGLRLIYFSYDVKMKEKGDIPEGYSVSREKKERFSLILESASTNQTSMYLCASSFLADAGETQYFGPGTRLLVL.

The CDR3 coding sequence is TGTGCCAGCAGCGTTTCAGGGGGCGCCGGCACTGAAGCTTTCTTT. Protein product: CASSVSGGAGTEAFF. The chain carries TRBV9 and TRBJ1-1; 8 bases line up with TRBD1. Germline values: CDR1 SGDLS, CDR2 YYNGEE. Losses at the gene ends were 2 bases for V and 4 bases for J; bases not matched to a gene: 7. The CDR3 runs to 15 residues.

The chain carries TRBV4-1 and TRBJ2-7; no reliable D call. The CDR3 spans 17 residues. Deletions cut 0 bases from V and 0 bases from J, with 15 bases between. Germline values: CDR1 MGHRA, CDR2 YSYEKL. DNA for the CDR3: TGCGCCAGCAGCCAAGATATTGGCAGGAAGAGCTCCTACGAGCAGTACTTC. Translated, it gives CASSQDIGRKSSYEQYF.

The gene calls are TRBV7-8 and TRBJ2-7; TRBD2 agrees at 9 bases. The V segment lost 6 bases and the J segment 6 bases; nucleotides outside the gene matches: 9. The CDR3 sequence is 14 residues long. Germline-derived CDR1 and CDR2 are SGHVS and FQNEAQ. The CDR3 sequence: CASSHNLAGAEQYF. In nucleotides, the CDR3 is TGTGCCAGCAGTCACAATTTAGCGGGAGCCGAGCAGTACTTC.

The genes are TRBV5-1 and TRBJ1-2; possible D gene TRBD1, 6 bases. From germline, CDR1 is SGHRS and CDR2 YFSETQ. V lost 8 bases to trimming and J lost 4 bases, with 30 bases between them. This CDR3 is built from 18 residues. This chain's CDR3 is CASSTVTSHQGPLYGYTF. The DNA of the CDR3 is TGCGCCAGTTCTACAGTAACTTCTCATCAGGGGCCCCTCTATGGCTACACCTTC.

CDR3 in DNA: TGTGCCAGCAGCTTATCGAGCGAGTCAGCCAAAAACATTCAGTACTTC. Its protein product is CASSLSSESAKNIQYF. The rearrangement uses TRBV7-2 and TRBJ2-4; D call uncertain. The CDR3 is 16 amino acids. Germline CDR1 is SGHTA and CDR2 is FQGNSA. Between the trimmed V and J ends, which lost 2 bases and 0 bases, there was a span of 11 bases.

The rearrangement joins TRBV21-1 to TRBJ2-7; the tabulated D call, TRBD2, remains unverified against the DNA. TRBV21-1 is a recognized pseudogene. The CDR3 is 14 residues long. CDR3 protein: CASSNGLAVGEQYV. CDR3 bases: TGTGCCAGCAGCAACGGACTAGCGGTAGGCGAGCAGTACGTC.

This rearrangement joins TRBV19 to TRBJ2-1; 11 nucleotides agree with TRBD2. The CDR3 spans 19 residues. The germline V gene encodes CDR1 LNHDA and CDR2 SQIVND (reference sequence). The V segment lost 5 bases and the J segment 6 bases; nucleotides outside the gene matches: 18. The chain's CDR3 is CASSLLRPGTSGARNEQFF. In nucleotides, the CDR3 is TGTGCCAGTAGTCTGCTAAGACCCGGGACTAGCGGCGCCCGCAATGAGCAGTTCTTC.

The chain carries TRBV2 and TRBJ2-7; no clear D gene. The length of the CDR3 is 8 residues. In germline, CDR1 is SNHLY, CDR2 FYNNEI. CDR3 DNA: TGTGCCAGCCTAGGCCCTGCCGTC. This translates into CASLGPAV.

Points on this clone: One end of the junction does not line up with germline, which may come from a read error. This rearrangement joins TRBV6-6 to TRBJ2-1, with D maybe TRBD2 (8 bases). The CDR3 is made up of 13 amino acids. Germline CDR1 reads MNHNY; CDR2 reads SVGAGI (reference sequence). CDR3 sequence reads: CASRPGGGNERFF. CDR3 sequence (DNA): TGTGCCAGCAGGCCGGGAGGGGGCAATGAGCGGTTCTTC.

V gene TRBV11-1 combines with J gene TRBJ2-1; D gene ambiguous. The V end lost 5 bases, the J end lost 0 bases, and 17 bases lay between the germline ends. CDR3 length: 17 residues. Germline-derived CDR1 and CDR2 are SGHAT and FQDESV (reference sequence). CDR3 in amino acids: CASSKIHGFSSYNEQFF. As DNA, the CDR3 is TGTGCCAGCAGCAAAATCCACGGGTTCAGCTCCTACAATGAGCAGTTCTTC.